This T cell receptor (beta chain) was sequenced in a study of radiotherapy plus CTLA-4 blockade in lung cancer. The table came from immunoSEQ multiplex PCR; TCRdb's copy has only in-frame clones and leaves some out. The sample gives about 62,000 clones, 60% to 80% of which show up once; 2.9% is in the top ten. The CDR3 is 16 residues long. The V segment lost 0 bases and the J segment 5 bases; nucleotides outside the gene matches: 7. Germline CDR1 and CDR2: LNHNV and YYDKDF (reference sequence). The chain carries TRBV15 and TRBJ2-5, with 9 bases fitting TRBD1. This TCR derives from a human donor with non-small cell lung cancer who had a complete response to radiotherapy plus ipilimumab. The starting material was peripheral blood, obtained from a patient treated with radiotherapy plus ipilimumab. The CDR3 DNA follows: TGTGCCACCAGCAGAGACAAGAGGGGACAGGGTGAGACCCAGTACTTC. Its protein is CATSRDKRGQGETQYF.